This TCR beta chain was identified in a study of blood T cells in healthy people across ages. Through a sample-barcoded 5' primer and a J-beta primer mix, a second PCR was run for roughly 7 to 12 cycles. One entry per CDR3 protein, called by TCRdb with MiXCR from the 5' RACE reads. The top ten clones hold about 22% of a sample with around 970,000 distinct CDR3 sequences, roughly 51% of them seen once. The V segment lost 7 bases and the J segment 3 bases; nucleotides outside the gene matches: 15. The CDR3 totals 16 residues. The germline gives CDR1 DFQATT, CDR2 SNEGSKA (reference sequence). This clonotype originated in a woman in her fifties or sixties in good health. The sample consisted of blood. The V gene is TRBV20-1, the J gene TRBJ2-1; TRBD2 aligns across 7 bases. The CDR3 DNA reads as TGCAGTGTTAGTGATCTAGCGGCCATTATCTACAATGAGCAGTTCTTC. As protein: CSVSDLAAIIYNEQFF.